Each of the 4 T cell receptor beta chains below was sequenced from the same sample in a study of blood T cell repertoires in COVID-19. Generated by immunoSEQ multiplex PCR, the TCRdb table keeps only in-frame clones and is missing some. The sample comprises about 140,000 clones, roughly 84% of which are singletons, and under 5% rests with the top ten. The sequenced sample consisted of peripheral blood. Receptors were obtained from a woman aged 55-69 years with acute or convalescent COVID-19.

The chain combines TRBV4-1 with TRBJ2-7; weak D call: TRBD2 (6 bases). The germline V gene encodes CDR1 MGHRA and CDR2 YSYEKL. V lost 2 bases to trimming and J lost 4 bases, with 9 bases between them. The CDR3 sequence is 13 residues long. The CDR3, as DNA: TGCGCCAGCAGCCAACCGGGACTTTACGAGCAGTACTTC. Its protein product is CASSQPGLYEQYF.

This sequence joins TRBV11-3 and TRBJ2-7; 8 nucleotides line up with TRBD1. The CDR3 contains 14 residues. Germline CDR1 reads SGHNT; CDR2 reads YENEEA. V gave up 6 bases and J gave up 0 bases; unmatched junction bases: 4. CDR3 sequence reads: CASSSTGDSYEQYF. The CDR3 DNA sequence: TGTGCCAGCAGTTCGACAGGGGACTCCTACGAGCAGTACTTC.

The rearrangement uses TRBV12-5 and TRBJ1-1; tentative D call: TRBD1 (5 bases). Germline values: CDR1 LGHNT, CDR2 FRNRAP. The CDR3 loop spans 16 amino acids. Trimming left V 6 bases short and J 3 bases short, with 20 bases between. CDR3 in DNA: TGTGCTAGTGGCCAAAGATTCTCGGGGGGGTACACTGAAGCTTTCTTT. Amino acids: CASGQRFSGGYTEAFF.

The V gene is TRBV24-1, the J gene TRBJ1-2, with D maybe TRBD1 (5 bases). V lost 3 bases and J lost 5, with 18 bases in between. The CDR3 has 16 amino acids. The germline gives CDR1 KGHDR, CDR2 SFDVKD. The CDR3 bases are TGTGCCACCAGTGATACAGCGGGGGATCATTCGTATGGCTACACCTTC. This translates into CATSDTAGDHSYGYTF.